This T cell receptor (beta chain) was obtained from a study of shared clonotypes between healthy human individuals. General study points: Generation of non-shared clonotypes was less probable than generation of clonotypes shared by all four donors.

Donors included only healthy HIV-negative adults lacking recent acute infections or vaccinations. This clone has just one count. Its antigen is still unknown. The germline V and J ends were trimmed by 0 bases and 8 bases, with 11 bases remaining between them. This CDR3 spans 13 amino acids. Germline V gene sequence: CDR1 SGDLS, CDR2 YYNGEE. Every immunoSEQ plate was one replicate of a subset's evenly spread DNA. TCRdb keeps only in-frame clones here, not all; method: immunoSEQ multiplex PCR. The sample consists of approximately 2.1 million clones, more than 80% of them appearing once. The receptor was derived from a man between 18 and 29 years old in good health. Some clones in this sample may be carry-over from other donors' samples. The rearrangement uses TRBV9 and TRBJ1-2, with unresolved D. The source material was naive CD4+ T cells from PBMCs. Subset described: CD45RA+ positively selected. CDR3 nucleotides: TGTGCCAGCAGCGTAGGGGTAGCGGAGGGCTACACCTTC. The encoded protein is CASSVGVAEGYTF.